Listed below are T cell receptor beta chains from one sample, sequenced in a study of OX40 agonist ivuxolimab in advanced cancers. Profiling relied on immunoSEQ multiplex PCR, and the TCRdb table lists in-frame clones only, not all of them. The data hold more than 85,000 clones, with 87% observed a single time. Source: CD4+ or CD8+ T cells sorted from blood, taken in a trial of the OX40 agonist ivuxolimab. These receptors all come from an adult with an advanced solid tumor such as melanoma, head and neck, liver or kidney cancer. CDR3s include the opening cysteine and the closing phenylalanine or tryptophan. A D gene is named only where the DNA matches it firmly. Clone sizes are given selectively: once, few, many, or a class where the clone is expanded.

CDR3 | DNA | size | J | D | V
CASSPDGGNYGYTF | TGTGCCAGCTCACCCGACGGGGGGAACTATGGCTACACCTTC | once | TRBJ1-2 | - | TRBV18
CASSPSPGLETQYF | TGTGCCAGCAGCCCCTCCCCGGGGCTAGAGACCCAGTACTTC | - | TRBJ2-5 | - | TRBV2
CASTEGDGGYTF | TGCGCCAGCACAGAGGGGGATGGAGGCTACACCTTC | - | TRBJ1-2 | - | TRBV10-2
CASSLDGSHRVYYGYTF | TGCGCCAGCAGCTTGGACGGGTCACACCGGGTATACTATGGCTACACCTTC | - | TRBJ1-2 | - | TRBV5-1
CASSLPTGRETQYF | TGTGCCAGCAGCCTACCCACAGGGCGGGAGACCCAGTACTTC | - | TRBJ2-5 | - | TRBV7-9
CASRKSSGANVLTF | TGTGCCAGCAGGAAAAGCTCTGGGGCCAACGTCCTGACTTTC | - | TRBJ2-6 | - | TRBV6-5
CASLGSGKVTIYF | TGTGCCAGTCTGGGTTCTGGCAAAGTCACCATATATTTT | - | TRBJ1-3 | - | TRBV7-9
CASSLSGRDYSNQPQHF | TGTGCCAGCAGTTTATCAGGCAGGGATTATAGCAATCAGCCCCAGCATTTT | few | TRBJ1-5 | - | TRBV27
CASSGGLFQPQHF | TGTGCCAGTAGCGGAGGCTTGTTTCAGCCCCAGCATTTT | - | TRBJ1-5 | - | TRBV19
CAISATASGANVLTF | TGTGCCATCAGCGCGACAGCCTCTGGGGCCAACGTCCTGACTTTC | - | TRBJ2-6 | - | TRBV10-3
CASSLAASGNYEQYF | TGTGCCAGCAGCTTAGCGGCTAGCGGGAACTACGAGCAGTACTTC | - | TRBJ2-7 | TRBD2 | TRBV11-3
CASTLGDTQYF | TGTGCCAGCACCCTGGGGGATACGCAGTATTTT | - | TRBJ2-3 | - | TRBV7-2
CASSLTGYEQYF | TGTGCCAGCAGCCTGACAGGGTACGAGCAGTACTTC | - | TRBJ2-7 | TRBD1 | TRBV11-2
CASSLVSYNSPLHF | TGTGCCAGCAGCTTAGTCTCCTATAATTCACCCCTCCACTTT | - | TRBJ1-6 | - | TRBV7-2
CASSADSGGTEAFF | TGTGCCAGCAGTGCCGACAGTGGGGGCACTGAAGCTTTCTTT | - | TRBJ1-1 | - | TRBV2
CASSLVPIPSTDTQYF | TGCGCCAGCAGCTTGGTCCCAATCCCTAGCACAGATACGCAGTATTTT | - | TRBJ2-3 | - | TRBV5-1
CASSLGLSSGGTDTQYF | TGTGCCAGCAGCTTAGGTTTGAGTAGTGGGGGCACAGATACGCAGTATTTT | once | TRBJ2-3 | - | TRBV13
CASSLDRVSTDTQYF | TGTGCCAGCAGCTTGGACAGAGTAAGCACAGATACGCAGTATTTT | - | TRBJ2-3 | - | TRBV11-2
CASGRGSTPYGYTF | TGTGCCAGCGGTAGGGGCTCGACGCCGTATGGCTACACCTTC | - | TRBJ1-2 | - | TRBV6-1
CASSPPAATNEKLFF | TGTGCCAGCTCACCACCTGCAGCAACTAATGAAAAACTGTTTTTT | - | TRBJ1-4 | - | TRBV18
CASSLEPLPEAFF | TGTGCCAGCAGCTTGGAACCGCTACCCGAAGCTTTCTTT | - | TRBJ1-1 | - | TRBV5-4
CASSSNLRDEQFF | TGTGCCAGCAGTTCCAACCTTAGGGATGAGCAGTTCTTC | once | TRBJ2-1 | - | TRBV6-4
CASSSASSGNTIYF | TGTGCCAGCAGCTCAGCTAGCTCTGGAAACACCATATATTTT | - | TRBJ1-3 | - | TRBV7-9
CASSVQTGIKNIQYF | TGTGCCAGCAGTGTCCAGACGGGTATCAAAAACATTCAGTACTTC | - | TRBJ2-4 | - | TRBV6-6
CASSLAREGQILGYTF | TGTGCCAGCAGCTTGGCAAGGGAAGGACAGATCCTTGGCTACACCTTC | - | TRBJ1-2 | - | TRBV5-4
CASSLGPLQTSNSRGYTF | TGTGCCAGCAGCTTAGGCCCTCTGCAGACCAGTAACTCTCGCGGCTACACCTTC | - | TRBJ1-2 | - | TRBV5-5
CASSLGGFLAGELFF | TGTGCCAGCAGCTTAGGGGGGTTCTTAGCCGGGGAGCTGTTTTTT | - | TRBJ2-2 | - | TRBV7-2
CASTGLRMGNYGYTF | TGTGCCAGTACCGGATTACGGATGGGTAACTATGGCTACACCTTC | - | TRBJ1-2 | - | TRBV19
CASSSGPNNEQFF | TGCGCCAGCAGCAGTGGGCCCAACAATGAGCAGTTCTTC | once | TRBJ2-1 | - | TRBV5-1
CASRERGGPGEKLFF | TGTGCCAGCAGGGAGCGGGGGGGGCCTGGTGAAAAACTGTTTTTT | - | TRBJ1-4 | - | TRBV2
CASSLSLGGPNTEAFF | TGTGCCAGTAGTCTCTCTTTGGGAGGGCCGAACACTGAAGCTTTCTTT | - | TRBJ1-1 | - | TRBV19
CASSQQGDNGEKLFF | TGTGCCAGCAGCCAACAGGGGGATAATGGTGAAAAACTGTTTTTT | - | TRBJ1-4 | TRBD1 | TRBV6-5
CASSQGWDRFSYEQYF | TGTGCCAGCAGCCAAGGTTGGGACAGGTTCTCCTACGAGCAGTACTTC | - | TRBJ2-7 | TRBD1 | TRBV14
CASSKDGHYGYTF | TGCGCCAGCAGCAAGGACGGCCACTATGGCTACACCTTC | - | TRBJ1-2 | - | TRBV4-1
CASSSPWAARGVLAGYTF | TGTGCCAGCAGCTCCCCCTGGGCGGCCCGGGGGGTCTTAGCTGGCTACACCTTC | - | TRBJ1-2 | - | TRBV7-8
CASGWGTSTDTQYF | TGTGCCAGCGGGTGGGGGACTAGCACAGATACGCAGTATTTT | - | TRBJ2-3 | - | TRBV19
CASSSPNRVGTGELFF | TGTGCCAGCAGTTCCCCCAACAGGGTTGGCACCGGGGAGCTGTTTTTT | - | TRBJ2-2 | - | TRBV27
CASSSYRGNEQFF | TGTGCCAGCAGCTCCTACAGGGGCAATGAGCAGTTCTTC | - | TRBJ2-1 | TRBD1 | TRBV7-3
CASLGRPSQPQHF | TGTGCCTCCCTGGGGCGGCCCTCCCAGCCCCAGCATTTT | - | TRBJ1-5 | - | TRBV6-1
CASSPGTGGAQYF | TGTGCCAGCAGCCCTGGGACAGGGGGTGCCCAGTACTTC | - | TRBJ2-5 | TRBD1 | TRBV9
CASSYLTGAEQYF | TGTGCCAGCAGTTACTTAACGGGGGCCGAGCAGTACTTC | - | TRBJ2-7 | - | TRBV6-5
CASSPGGASRKLFF | TGTGCCAGCAGCCCCGGAGGGGCCAGTAGAAAACTGTTTTTT | - | TRBJ1-4 | - | TRBV5-8
CASSLPGGEQFF | TGCGCCAGCAGCTTGCCAGGGGGTGAGCAGTTCTTC | - | TRBJ2-1 | TRBD1 | TRBV5-1
CASSPGQDVYGYTF | TGTGCCAGCAGCCCCGGACAAGACGTCTATGGCTACACCTTC | - | TRBJ1-2 | - | TRBV11-1
CASSRLDRGLFQYGLGYTF | TGTGCCAGCAGCCGCCTGGACAGGGGGCTGTTCCAATACGGGCTTGGCTACACCTTC | - | TRBJ1-2 | TRBD1 | TRBV14
CASSSRQGDTDTQYF | TGTGCCAGCAGCTCCAGACAGGGGGACACAGATACGCAGTATTTT | - | TRBJ2-3 | TRBD1 | TRBV7-9
CASSINEQFF | TGTGCCAGCAGTATAAATGAGCAGTTCTTC | - | TRBJ2-1 | - | TRBV6-1
CASTRGQASNQPQHF | TGTGCCAGTACCAGGGGGCAGGCTAGCAATCAGCCCCAGCATTTT | - | TRBJ1-5 | TRBD1 | TRBV19
CASSLGLPGRLNEKLFF | TGCGCCAGCAGCTTGGGCCTACCGGGACGGCTGAATGAAAAACTGTTTTTT | - | TRBJ1-4 | - | TRBV5-1
CASSQSVRGNTIYF | TGTGCCAGCTCCCAAAGCGTGAGGGGAAACACCATATATTTT | - | TRBJ1-3 | - | TRBV18
CASIPRGRTGELFF | TGTGCCAGCATTCCGAGGGGGCGCACCGGGGAGCTGTTTTTT | - | TRBJ2-2 | TRBD1 | TRBV6-1
CASSPVDTQYF | TGTGCCAGCAGTCCCGTGGATACGCAGTATTTT | - | TRBJ2-3 | - | TRBV6-1
CASRTTGYGYTF | TGTGCCAGCAGGACAACCGGATATGGCTACACCTTC | - | TRBJ1-2 | - | TRBV2
CASSRLGQSYEQYF | TGCGCCAGCAGCCGATTAGGACAGTCCTACGAGCAGTACTTC | - | TRBJ2-7 | - | TRBV5-1
CASSPDVRGGNEKLFF | TGTGCCAGCTCACCAGATGTACGGGGAGGTAACGAAAAACTGTTTTTT | - | TRBJ1-4 | - | TRBV18